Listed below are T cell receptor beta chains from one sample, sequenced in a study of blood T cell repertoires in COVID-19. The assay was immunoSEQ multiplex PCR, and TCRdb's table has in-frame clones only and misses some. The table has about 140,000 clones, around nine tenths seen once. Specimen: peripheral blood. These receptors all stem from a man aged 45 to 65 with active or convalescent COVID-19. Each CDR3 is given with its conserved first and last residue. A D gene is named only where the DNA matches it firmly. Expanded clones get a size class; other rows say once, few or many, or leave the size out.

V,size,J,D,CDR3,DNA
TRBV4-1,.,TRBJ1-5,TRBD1,CASSHDRGSNQPQHF,TGCGCCAGCAGCCATGACAGGGGAAGCAATCAGCCCCAGCATTTT
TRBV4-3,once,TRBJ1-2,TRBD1,CASSQVFLQGRLSYGYTF,TGCGCCAGCAGCCAAGTTTTTTTACAGGGGAGGCTCAGCTATGGCTACACCTTC
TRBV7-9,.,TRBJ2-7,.,CASSKRVPYEGQYF,TGTGCCAGCAGCAAGCGGGTACCCTACGAGGGGCAGTACTTC
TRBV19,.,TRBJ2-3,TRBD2,CASSTHGEGREDTQYF,TGTGCCAGTAGTACCCACGGGGAGGGACGGGAAGATACGCAGTATTTT
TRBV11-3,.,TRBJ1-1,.,CASSATASPTEAFF,TGTGCCAGCAGCGCGACAGCTTCACCCACTGAAGCTTTCTTT
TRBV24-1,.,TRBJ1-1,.,CATMGTPNTEAFF,TGTGCCACCATGGGGACACCGAACACTGAAGCTTTCTTT
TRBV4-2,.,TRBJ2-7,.,CASSRPTGEQYF,TGTGCCAGCAGCAGACCTACCGGGGAGCAGTACTTC
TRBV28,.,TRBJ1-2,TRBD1,CASKGQGYGYTF,TGTGCCAGCAAAGGACAGGGATATGGCTACACCTTC
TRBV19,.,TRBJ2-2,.,CASSIGGGANTGELFF,TGTGCCAGTAGTATTGGAGGGGGCGCGAACACCGGGGAGCTGTTTTTT
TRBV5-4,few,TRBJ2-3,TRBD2,CASSFPGTNTDTQYF,TGTGCCAGCAGCTTCCCCGGGACTAACACAGATACGCAGTATTTT
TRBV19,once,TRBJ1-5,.,CASNLRDTNQPQHF,TGTGCCAGTAACCTCAGGGATACAAATCAGCCCCAGCATTTT
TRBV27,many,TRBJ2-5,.,CASSFAGAAGETQYF,TGTGCCAGCAGTTTCGCGGGGGCTGCGGGAGAGACCCAGTACTTC
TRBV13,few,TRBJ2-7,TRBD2,CASSLRLGSGLEQYF,TGTGCCAGCAGCTTACGTTTGGGTAGCGGGCTCGAGCAGTACTTC
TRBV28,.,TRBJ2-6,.,CASSRLSSGANVLTF,TGTGCCAGCAGCAGACTGTCCTCTGGGGCCAACGTCCTGACTTTC
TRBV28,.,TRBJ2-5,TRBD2,CAIGWTSAQETQYF,TGTGCCATTGGGTGGACTAGCGCACAAGAGACCCAGTACTTC
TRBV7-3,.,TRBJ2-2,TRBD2,CASSQGIMGTVAGGSYTGELFF,TGTGCCAGCAGCCAAGGAATAATGGGTACGGTAGCGGGAGGATCGTACACCGGGGAGCTGTTTTTT
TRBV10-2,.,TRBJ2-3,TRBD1,CASSEQGVQSDTQYF,TGCGCCAGCAGTGAGCAGGGGGTCCAGTCAGATACGCAGTATTTT
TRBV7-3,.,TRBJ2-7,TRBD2,CASSPDVASGSTEQYF,TGTGCCAGCAGCCCCGATGTTGCTAGCGGGAGTACCGAGCAGTACTTC
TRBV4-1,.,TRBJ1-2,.,CASSQERRGGYTF,TGCGCCAGCAGCCAAGAGAGGAGGGGTGGCTACACCTTC
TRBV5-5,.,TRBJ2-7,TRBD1,CASSLAGQDPYEQYF,TGTGCCAGCAGCTTGGCGGGACAGGACCCCTACGAGCAGTACTTC
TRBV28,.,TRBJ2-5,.,CASSFPQTRETQYF,TGTGCCAGCAGTTTCCCCCAAACCAGAGAGACCCAGTACTTC
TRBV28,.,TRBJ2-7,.,CASSPQGGSYEQYF,TGTGCCAGCAGTCCTCAGGGGGGCTCCTACGAGCAGTACTTC
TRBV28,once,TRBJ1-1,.,CASSLVVPGEAFF,TGTGCCAGCAGTTTAGTGGTGCCGGGTGAAGCTTTCTTT
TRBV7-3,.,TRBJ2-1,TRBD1,CASSLTRDRGDNEQFF,TGTGCCAGCAGCTTAACGCGGGACAGGGGTGACAATGAGCAGTTCTTC
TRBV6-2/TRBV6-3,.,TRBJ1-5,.,CASSSPTGSRHF,TGTGCCAGCAGTTCCCCAACAGGATCCAGGCATTTT
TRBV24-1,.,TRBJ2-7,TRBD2,CATSDQLAGGPDEQYF,TGTGCCACCAGTGACCAACTAGCGGGAGGGCCCGACGAGCAGTACTTC
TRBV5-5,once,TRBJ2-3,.,CASSLVSSTDTQYF,TGTGCCAGCAGCTTGGTCAGTAGCACAGATACGCAGTATTTT
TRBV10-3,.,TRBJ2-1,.,CAISPGDHNEQFF,TGTGCCATCAGTCCGGGAGACCACAATGAGCAGTTCTTC
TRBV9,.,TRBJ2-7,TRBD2,CASSGGIGRAFYEQYF,TGTGCCAGCAGCGGCGGGATCGGGAGGGCCTTTTACGAGCAGTACTTC
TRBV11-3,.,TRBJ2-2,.,CASSIGQLANTGELFF,TGTGCCAGCAGCATAGGACAGCTCGCGAACACCGGGGAGCTGTTTTTT
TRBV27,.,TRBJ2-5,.,CASRRAPGILQETQYF,TGTGCCAGCAGAAGAGCCCCGGGGATACTCCAAGAGACCCAGTACTTC
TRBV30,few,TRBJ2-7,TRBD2,CAWAGGGTYEQYF,TGTGCCTGGGCCGGGGGGGGCACCTACGAGCAGTACTTC
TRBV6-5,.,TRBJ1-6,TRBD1,CASSYSRTGLNSPLHF,TGTGCCAGCAGTTACTCGAGGACAGGACTTAATTCACCCCTCCACTTT
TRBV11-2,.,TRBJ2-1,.,CASSFVYEQFF,TGTGCCAGCAGCTTCGTGTATGAGCAGTTCTTC
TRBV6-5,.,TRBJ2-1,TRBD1,CASSTDRGENNEQFF,TGTGCCAGCAGCACCGACAGGGGTGAGAACAATGAGCAGTTCTTC
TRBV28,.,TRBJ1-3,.,CASSLAGSGNTIYF,TGTGCCAGCAGTTTGGCGGGGAGTGGAAACACCATATATTTT
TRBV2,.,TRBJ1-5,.,CASSDLNSNQPQHF,TGTGCCAGCAGTGATCTAAATAGCAATCAGCCCCAGCATTTT
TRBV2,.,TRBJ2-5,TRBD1,CASSDGTGQETQYF,TGTGCCAGCAGTGATGGGACAGGGCAAGAGACCCAGTACTTC
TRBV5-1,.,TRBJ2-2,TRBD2,CASSDRDYNTGELFF,TGCGCCAGCAGCGACCGGGACTATAACACCGGGGAGCTGTTTTTT
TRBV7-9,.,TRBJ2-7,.,CASSKTDSAVYEQYF,TGTGCCAGCAGCAAAACGGACAGCGCCGTCTACGAGCAGTACTTC
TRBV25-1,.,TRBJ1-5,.,CASSQDSNQPQHF,TGTGCCAGCAGTCAGGATAGCAATCAGCCCCAGCATTTT
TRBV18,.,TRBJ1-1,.,CASSELQGTEAFF,TGTGCCAGCTCAGAACTTCAGGGCACTGAAGCTTTCTTT
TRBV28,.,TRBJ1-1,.,CASSLKREMNTEAFF,TGTGCCAGCAGTTTAAAGAGGGAGATGAACACTGAAGCTTTCTTT
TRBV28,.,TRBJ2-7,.,CASSPGTYGEQYF,TGTGCCAGCAGTCCCGGGACTTATGGGGAGCAGTACTTC
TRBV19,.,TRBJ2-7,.,CASSLRGGSPYEQYF,TGTGCCAGTAGTTTGAGGGGGGGGTCCCCCTACGAGCAGTACTTC
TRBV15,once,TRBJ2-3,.,CATSREVWPTDTQYF,TGTGCCACCAGCAGAGAAGTCTGGCCCACAGATACGCAGTATTTT
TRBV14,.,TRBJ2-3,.,CASSQAPSRSSTDTQYF,TGTGCCAGCAGCCAAGCCCCCTCTAGGAGTAGCACAGATACGCAGTATTTT
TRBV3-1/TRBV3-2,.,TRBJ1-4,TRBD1,CASSLRTGLEEKLFF,TGTGCCAGCAGCCTACGGACAGGGCTCGAGGAAAAACTGTTTTTT
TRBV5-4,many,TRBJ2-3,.,CASSYPGTQTDTQYF,TGTGCCAGCAGCTACCCCGGGACACAGACAGATACGCAGTATTTT
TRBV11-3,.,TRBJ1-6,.,CASSPEGGGSPLHF,TGTGCCAGCAGCCCAGAAGGCGGCGGTTCACCCCTCCACTTT
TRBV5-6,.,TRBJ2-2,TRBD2,CASSSGLAGVTGELFF,TGTGCCAGCAGCTCGGGACTAGCGGGAGTCACCGGGGAGCTGTTTTTT
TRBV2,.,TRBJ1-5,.,CASSRNTGVSRPQHF,TGTGCCAGCAGTCGAAACACCGGGGTTTCAAGGCCCCAGCATTTT
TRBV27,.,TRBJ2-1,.,CASSLQKTYNEQFF,TGTGCCAGCAGTTTACAGAAGACCTACAATGAGCAGTTCTTC
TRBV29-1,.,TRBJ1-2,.,CSVELDGGWYGYTF,TGCAGCGTTGAACTAGACGGAGGATGGTATGGCTACACCTTC
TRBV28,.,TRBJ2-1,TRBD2,CASSFGGRGGEQFF,TGTGCCAGCAGTTTTGGCGGGAGGGGCGGTGAGCAGTTCTTC
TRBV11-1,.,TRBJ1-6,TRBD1,CASTRTGDSPLHF,TGTGCCAGCACCAGGACAGGAGATTCACCCCTCCACTTT
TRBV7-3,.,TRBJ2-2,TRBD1,CASSLNRQGGLFF,TGTGCCAGCAGCCTCAATAGACAGGGCGGGCTGTTTTTT
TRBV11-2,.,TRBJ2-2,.,CASSLRAGIYTGELFF,TGTGCCAGCAGCTTAAGGGCAGGGATCTACACCGGGGAGCTGTTTTTT
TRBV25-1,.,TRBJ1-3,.,CASSGSGHRTGNTIYF,TGTGCCAGCAGTGGCTCCGGACATCGGACTGGAAACACCATATATTTT